This TCR beta chain was retrieved from a study of blood T cell repertoires in COVID-19. Original methodology: Amplification of reference gene primers was used by the study to estimate nucleated cell counts. Generated by immunoSEQ multiplex PCR, the TCRdb table keeps only in-frame clones and is missing some. For V, J and clone size, that table is used; D and trimming come from the DNA. This sample has roughly 72,000 clones; 75% to 90% occur once, and the top ten carry 15% to 20%. Germline V gene sequence: CDR1 SGDLS, CDR2 YYNGEE. V gave up 3 bases and J gave up 13 bases, with 26 bases separating them. The CDR3 has 16 amino acids.

The sequence was collected from a man aged 65 to 79 who had recovered from COVID-19. Sequencing was done on a sample of peripheral blood. The chain uses TRBV9 and TRBJ2-1; the D gene is possibly TRBD1 (5 bases). CDR3 DNA: TGTGCCAGCAGCGCCCGCCCCCAAGGGCAGGGATTTCGTCAGTTCTTC. Translated, it gives CASSARPQGQGFRQFF.